One and the same sample provided the 9 T cell receptor beta chains below, sequenced in a study of CD8 T cells in Susac syndrome. The RNA, about 0.5 to 1 ug, was put through reverse transcription using random hexamers. TCRdb redid the calling of the immunoSEQ multiplex PCR reads with MiXCR, one entry per CDR3 protein. The sample has about 140,000 distinct CDR3 sequences; around 95% are singletons. The sample taken for sequencing was CD4+ T cells from PBMCs. Receptors originate from a human donor with Susac syndrome.

The chain carries TRBV9 and TRBJ2-1, with TRBD1 matching 7 bases. CDR1 and CDR2 from the germline V gene are SGDLS and YYNGEE. With V trimmed by 0 bases and J by 10 bases, 4 bases remained unmatched. The CDR3 has 13 residues. CDR3 sequence: CASSVEGGGEQFF. For the CDR3, the DNA is TGTGCCAGCAGCGTAGAAGGGGGCGGCGAGCAGTTCTTC. The whole variable domain, filled in from reference TRBV9 and TRBJ2-1, reads DSGVTQTPKHLITATGQRVTLRCSPRSGDLSVYWYQQSLDQGLQFLIQYYNGEERAKGNILERFSAQQFPDLHSELNLSSLELGDSALYFCASSVEGGGEQFFGPGTRLTVL.

This chain uses TRBV28 with TRBJ1-5; D is possibly TRBD1 (5 bases). The length of the CDR3 is 16 residues. The germline V gene encodes CDR1 MDHEN and CDR2 SYDVKM. V gave up 6 bases and J gave up 3 bases, with 18 bases separating them. Here the CDR3 reads CASSLRTTNSNQPQHF. The CDR3 DNA follows: TGTGCCAGCAGCCTTAGGACAACGAATTCCAATCAGCCCCAGCATTTT.

This rearrangement joins TRBV20-1 to TRBJ2-1, with TRBD1 as a possible D gene (6 bases). Between the trimmed V and J ends, which lost 0 bases and 9 bases, there was a span of 9 bases. CDR1 and CDR2 (germline): DFQATT, SNEGSKA (reference sequence). CDR3 length: 12 amino acids. Written as DNA, the CDR3 is TGCAGTGCTAGAGAGGGGGCGGGTGAGCAGTTCTTC. Translating gives CSAREGAGEQFF.

This sequence joins TRBV20-1 and TRBJ2-1; TRBD1 might be the D (6 bases). Germline V CDR1 and CDR2: DFQATT, SNEGSKA (reference sequence). The CDR3 sequence is 13 residues long. The V end was cut by 0 bases, the J end by 4 bases, with 7 bases between. This CDR3 reads CSARDGQYNEQFF. CDR3 bases: TGCAGTGCTAGAGATGGACAGTACAATGAGCAGTTCTTC.

This sequence joins TRBV7-2 and TRBJ2-3, with D hard to call. The CDR3 is made up of 15 amino acids. V was trimmed by 6 bases and J by 1 base, leaving 14 bases between them. From germline, CDR1 is SGHTA and CDR2 FQGNSA. CDR3 DNA: TGTGCCAGCAGTCTCCCGGTCCTTCGCACAGATACGCAGTATTTT. This gives the protein CASSLPVLRTDTQYF.

The chain employs TRBV2 and TRBJ1-2; 10 bases agree with TRBD1. The J segment lost 6 bases and the V segment lost 5 bases, leaving 15 bases of the junction unmatched. The CDR3 covers 17 residues. Germline CDR1 SNHLY, CDR2 FYNNEI. In DNA form, the CDR3 reads TGTGCCAGCAGTAAAGGGGGGGGACAGGGGCTATTGGATGGCTACACCTTC. Translated, it gives CASSKGGGQGLLDGYTF. Full variable domain (remainder filled in from reference TRBV2 and TRBJ1-2): EPEVTQTPSHQVTQMGQEVILRCVPISNHLYFYWYRQILGQKVEFLVSFYNNEISEKSEIFDDQFSVERPDGSNFTLKIRSTKLEDSAMYFCASSKGGGQGLLDGYTFGSGTRLTVV.

This clonotype was seen only a few times. The rearrangement uses TRBV7-2 and TRBJ2-5; a weak D match, TRBD1 (5 bases). CDR1 SGHTA and CDR2 FQGNSA come from the germline V gene. CDR3 length: 13 amino acids. Trimming removed 1 base at V and 7 bases at J, with 10 bases between. In DNA form, the CDR3 reads TGTGCCAGCAGCTTAGAGGGGCTCGGGACCCAGTACTTC. It specifies CASSLEGLGTQYF.

The genes are TRBV4-2 and TRBJ1-2, with a possible D match to TRBD1 (5 bases). Germline values: CDR1 LGHNA, CDR2 YNFKEQ. This CDR3 spans 15 amino acids. V lost 0 bases and J 3 bases, leaving 11 bases between the germline ends. The chain's CDR3 is CASSQELRDHYGYTF. DNA of the CDR3: TGTGCCAGCAGCCAAGAGCTGCGGGACCACTATGGCTACACCTTC.

The rearrangement joins TRBV9 to TRBJ2-1; no reliable D call. The V gene lost 3 bases and the J gene lost 0 bases, with 10 bases spanning the gap. CDR3 length: 15 amino acids. Germline assignment: CDR1 SGDLS and CDR2 YYNGEE. CDR3 protein: CASSASPSSYNEQFF. The CDR3 nucleotides read TGTGCCAGCAGCGCGAGTCCTAGCTCCTACAATGAGCAGTTCTTC.